The rows below give T cell receptor beta chains drawn from one sample of a study of early T cells in non-severe SARS-CoV-2 infection. One entry per CDR3 protein, called by TCRdb with MiXCR from the 5' RACE reads. The sample records 42,000 or so distinct CDR3 sequences, about 6% being singletons. The starting material was whole blood, obtained at baseline. These receptors were collected from an adult who was a healthcare worker with PCR-confirmed SARS-CoV-2 infection or an uninfected control (not recorded which). Each CDR3 is given with its conserved first and last residue. Each record gives: clone size, V gene, J gene, D gene, CDR3 length, CDR3 protein, CDR3 DNA. The D gene is left open where the match is weak. Size values are once, few and many counts, or a class for expanded clones, and some rows have none.

size: many
V: TRBV6-5
J: TRBJ2-7
D: TRBD1
length: 16
CDR3: CASRFHRDRAISEQYF
DNA: TGTGCCAGCAGATTCCACCGGGACAGGGCTATCAGCGAGCAGTACTTC

size: many
V: TRBV3-1
J: TRBJ1-1
D: TRBD1
length: 15
CDR3: CASSPGNRGHVEAFF
DNA: TGTGCCAGCAGTCCTGGTAACAGGGGGCATGTTGAAGCTTTCTTT

size: many
V: TRBV6-5
J: TRBJ1-6
D: -
length: 14
CDR3: CASSRTVQNSPLHF
DNA: TGTGCCAGCAGCCGGACAGTACAAAATTCACCCCTCCACTTT

size: many
V: TRBV7-2
J: TRBJ2-2
D: -
length: 15
CDR3: CASSFSRGPTGELFF
DNA: TGTGCCAGCAGCTTTTCGCGGGGGCCCACCGGGGAGCTGTTTTTT

size: many
V: TRBV28
J: TRBJ2-1
D: TRBD1
length: 16
CDR3: CASSLSRGQQHNEQFF
DNA: TGTGCCAGCAGTTTAAGCCGGGGACAGCAGCACAATGAGCAGTTCTTC

size: many
V: TRBV3-1
J: TRBJ2-1
D: TRBD2
length: 17
CDR3: CASSQESLAGGRNEQFF
DNA: TGTGCCAGCAGCCAAGAGAGTCTGGCGGGGGGGCGGAATGAGCAGTTCTTC

size: many
V: TRBV3-1
J: TRBJ1-6
D: -
length: 15
CDR3: CASSQGTVNNSPLHF
DNA: TGTGCCAGCAGCCAAGGGACGGTCAATAATTCACCCCTCCACTTT

size: -
V: TRBV5-1
J: TRBJ2-3
D: TRBD1
length: 17
CDR3: CASSPYFGTGDTDTQYF
DNA: TGCGCCAGCAGCCCGTACTTCGGGACAGGAGACACAGATACGCAGTATTTT

size: many
V: TRBV7-2
J: TRBJ2-3
D: -
length: 15
CDR3: CASSPQVGVPDTQYF
DNA: TGTGCCAGCAGCCCCCAAGTCGGGGTCCCAGATACGCAGTATTTT

size: many
V: TRBV28
J: TRBJ1-5
D: TRBD1
length: 17
CDR3: CASSPGTGYLGNQPQHF
DNA: TGTGCCAGCAGTCCCGGGACAGGGTATTTGGGCAATCAGCCCCAGCATTTT

size: many
V: TRBV27
J: TRBJ1-5
D: TRBD1
length: 17
CDR3: CASSPILDRVADQPQHF
DNA: TGTGCCAGCAGTCCGATATTAGACAGGGTGGCCGATCAGCCCCAGCATTTT

size: few
V: TRBV7-2
J: TRBJ2-3
D: TRBD1
length: 15
CDR3: CASSPTGQVTDTQYF
DNA: TGTGCCAGCAGCCCAACAGGACAGGTGACAGATACGCAGTATTTT

size: -
V: TRBV5-1
J: TRBJ2-3
D: -
length: 13
CDR3: CASSLAELDTQYF
DNA: TGCGCCAGCAGCTTGGCCGAGTTGGATACGCAGTATTTT

size: many
V: TRBV5-1
J: TRBJ1-2
D: -
length: 15
CDR3: CASSLATGKGYGYTF
DNA: TGCGCCAGCAGCTTGGCAACAGGGAAGGGGTATGGCTACACCTTC

size: many
V: TRBV9
J: TRBJ2-1
D: TRBD2
length: 14
CDR3: CASSSRTSGDEQFF
DNA: TGTGCCAGCAGCTCCAGGACTAGCGGGGATGAGCAGTTCTTC

size: many
V: TRBV12-3/TRBV12-4
J: TRBJ2-7
D: -
length: 13
CDR3: CASRMDSSYEQYF
DNA: TGTGCCAGCAGGATGGACAGTTCCTACGAGCAGTACTTC

size: many
V: TRBV29-1
J: TRBJ2-7
D: TRBD2
length: 14
CDR3: CSVGLAGARYEQYF
DNA: TGCAGCGTTGGACTAGCGGGGGCCAGGTACGAGCAGTACTTC

size: many
V: TRBV7-9
J: TRBJ1-2
D: -
length: 13
CDR3: CASSLGVNYGYTF
DNA: TGTGCCAGCAGCTTAGGGGTTAACTATGGCTACACCTTC

size: few
V: TRBV3-1
J: TRBJ1-3
D: -
length: 13
CDR3: CASSQDPGYTIYF
DNA: TGTGCCAGCAGCCAAGATCCCGGCTACACCATATATTTT

size: once
V: TRBV9
J: TRBJ2-3
D: -
length: 10
CDR3: CASSGDTQYF
DNA: TGTGCCAGCAGCGGAGATACGCAGTATTTT

size: -
V: TRBV30
J: TRBJ1-2
D: TRBD1
length: 13
CDR3: CAWSVAGGYGYTF
DNA: TGTGCCTGGAGTGTCGCAGGGGGCTATGGCTACACCTTC

size: many
V: TRBV10-2
J: TRBJ1-3
D: -
length: 16
CDR3: CASSESTGSSGNTIYF
DNA: TGCGCCAGCAGTGAGTCCACAGGGAGCTCTGGAAACACCATATATTTT

size: many
V: TRBV24-1
J: TRBJ2-1
D: -
length: 14
CDR3: CATSRAERYNEQFF
DNA: TGTGCCACCAGTCGGGCTGAGAGGTACAATGAGCAGTTCTTC

size: many
V: TRBV18
J: TRBJ2-3
D: -
length: 14
CDR3: CASSPQSGDDTQYF
DNA: TGTGCCAGCTCACCACAATCCGGGGACGATACGCAGTATTTT

size: -
V: TRBV19
J: TRBJ1-1
D: -
length: 14
CDR3: CASSISQGGTEAFF
DNA: TGTGCCAGTAGTATCAGCCAGGGTGGCACTGAAGCTTTCTTT

size: few
V: TRBV5-1
J: TRBJ2-5
D: TRBD2
length: 16
CDR3: CASSFSSGGQQETQYF
DNA: TGCGCCAGCAGCTTTTCTAGCGGGGGTCAACAAGAGACCCAGTACTTC

size: -
V: TRBV18
J: TRBJ1-5
D: -
length: 14
CDR3: CASSPGAGNQPQHF
DNA: TGTGCCAGCTCACCGGGGGCTGGCAATCAGCCCCAGCATTTT

size: many
V: TRBV7-2
J: TRBJ2-3
D: TRBD1
length: 15
CDR3: CASSPGTGRVGTQYF
DNA: TGTGCCAGCAGCCCCGGGACAGGGAGGGTCGGTACGCAGTATTTT

size: -
V: TRBV28
J: TRBJ1-1
D: -
length: 16
CDR3: CASSLPGQSRGTEAFF
DNA: TGTGCCAGCAGTTTACCCGGCCAAAGTCGGGGCACTGAAGCTTTCTTT

size: many
V: TRBV12-3/TRBV12-4
J: TRBJ1-1
D: -
length: 14
CDR3: CASSLWGMNTEAFF
DNA: TGTGCCAGCAGTTTATGGGGCATGAACACTGAAGCTTTCTTT